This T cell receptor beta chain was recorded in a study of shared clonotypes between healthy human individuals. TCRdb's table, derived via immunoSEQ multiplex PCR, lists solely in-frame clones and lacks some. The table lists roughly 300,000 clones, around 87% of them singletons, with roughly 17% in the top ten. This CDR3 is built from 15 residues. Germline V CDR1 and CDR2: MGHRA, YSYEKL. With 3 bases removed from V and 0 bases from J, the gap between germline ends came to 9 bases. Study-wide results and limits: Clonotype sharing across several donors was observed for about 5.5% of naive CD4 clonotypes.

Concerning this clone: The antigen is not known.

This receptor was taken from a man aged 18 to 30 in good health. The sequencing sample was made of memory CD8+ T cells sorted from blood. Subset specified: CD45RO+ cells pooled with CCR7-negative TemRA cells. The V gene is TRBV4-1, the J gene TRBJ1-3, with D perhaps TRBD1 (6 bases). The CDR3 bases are TGCGCCAGCAGCCACTGGACAGCCTCTGGAAACACCATATATTTT. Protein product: CASSHWTASGNTIYF.